A selection of T cell receptor beta chains follows, all from one sample in a study of control samples from healthy donors and cancer patients. TCRdb's copy holds only in-frame clones and misses some; the assay was immunoSEQ multiplex PCR. The sample has about 69,000 clones; 84% are singletons. Input material: PBMCs. Source of these receptors: a woman between 45 and 60 years old with lung cancer. CDR3s include the opening cysteine and the closing phenylalanine or tryptophan. Fields, in order: J gene, D gene, V gene, clone size, CDR3 DNA, CDR3 protein. D genes are given only for firm matches. Rows may omit the clone size; those that give it use once, few, many or a size class.

TRBJ2-1,NA,TRBV11-2,once,TGTGCCAGCAGCTCCGAGGTGGGGGCGATTCTCGATGAGCAGTTCTTC,CASSSEVGAILDEQFF
TRBJ2-7,NA,TRBV27,NA,TGTGCCAGCAGTAACCGGGACGCCTCCTACGAGCAGTACTTC,CASSNRDASYEQYF
TRBJ1-5,NA,TRBV27,NA,TGTGCCAGCACTTCGGACGGGAATAGCAATCAGCCCCAGCATTTT,CASTSDGNSNQPQHF
TRBJ1-2,TRBD1,TRBV19,NA,TGTGCCAGTAGTATTGGGACAGGCAAGGGCTACACCTTC,CASSIGTGKGYTF
TRBJ1-2,NA,TRBV15,NA,TGTGCCACCAGCAGAGACGGCAGTGGCTACACCTTC,CATSRDGSGYTF
TRBJ2-1,TRBD2,TRBV4-3,NA,TGCGCCAGCAGCAGTAGCGGGGGCCAGAGCTCCTACAATGAGCAGTTCTTC,CASSSSGGQSSYNEQFF
TRBJ1-2,NA,TRBV14,NA,TGTGCCAGCAGCCCGTGGTCGGCTGATAGCTATGGCTACACCTTC,CASSPWSADSYGYTF
TRBJ2-7,TRBD2,TRBV9,NA,TGTGCCAGCAGCGTAGAGGCGGGGGTGCCCTACGAGCAGTACTTC,CASSVEAGVPYEQYF
TRBJ2-3,NA,TRBV7-9,NA,TGTGCCAGCCCACTCGACTGGGGGGTAGGCACAGATACGCAGTATTTT,CASPLDWGVGTDTQYF
TRBJ1-5,NA,TRBV5-8,NA,TGTGCCAGCAGCTTTTTCGGGACTTTTAGCAATCAGCCCCAGCATTTT,CASSFFGTFSNQPQHF
TRBJ1-6,NA,TRBV18,NA,TGTGCCAGCTCACTCCCGGAGTGGGGTTCACCCCTCCACTTT,CASSLPEWGSPLHF
TRBJ1-3,NA,TRBV27,once,TGTGCCAGCAGTTCAAACTTTAGGGCCGCTGGAAACACCATATATTTT,CASSSNFRAAGNTIYF
TRBJ2-3,TRBD2,TRBV4-1,NA,TGCGCCAGCAGCCCCGGGACTAGCGGTATAACAGATACGCAGTATTTT,CASSPGTSGITDTQYF
TRBJ2-5,NA,TRBV3-1/TRBV3-2,NA,TGTGCCAGGCCCCGACTCCTACAAGAGACCCAGTACTTC,CARPRLLQETQYF
TRBJ1-5,NA,TRBV10-3,NA,TGTGCCATCAGTCGGAGCGTCTCGAATCAGCCCCAGCATTTT,CAISRSVSNQPQHF
TRBJ1-1,NA,TRBV11-2,NA,TGTGCCAGCAGCGCATTACCAGGGCTTCGCACTGAAGCTTTCTTT,CASSALPGLRTEAFF
TRBJ2-7,NA,TRBV7-8,NA,TGTGCCAGCAGCTTATCCTTAGGAGTAGTTCGCCCCCACGAGCAGTACTTC,CASSLSLGVVRPHEQYF
TRBJ1-2,NA,TRBV7-2,NA,TGTGCCAGCAGCTTAGAAACAGTTAACTATGGCTACACCTTC,CASSLETVNYGYTF
TRBJ2-1,NA,TRBV24-1,NA,TGTGCCACCAGTGAGGGGGGTGAGCAGTTCTTC,CATSEGGEQFF
TRBJ2-7,NA,TRBV2,NA,TGTGCCAGCAGGATTGGAAGGGGGGAGCAGTACTTC,CASRIGRGEQYF
TRBJ1-6,TRBD1,TRBV11-2,NA,TGTGCCAGCAGCTTAGGGGCAACAGGGGACTATTCACCCCTCCACTTT,CASSLGATGDYSPLHF
TRBJ1-5,NA,TRBV5-1,NA,TGCGCCAGCAGCTTGGACAGAAATCAGCCCCAGCATTTT,CASSLDRNQPQHF
TRBJ1-1,TRBD1,TRBV24-1,NA,TGTGCCACCAGTGGTGGGACAGGGGGGGCGAACACTGAAGCTTTCTTT,CATSGGTGGANTEAFF